The 16 T cell receptor beta chains below come from one sample, sequenced in a study of OX40 agonist ivuxolimab in advanced cancers. Assay used: immunoSEQ multiplex PCR; TCRdb lists only in-frame clones, some missing. This sample has tens of thousands of clones, with around nine tenths found just once. Sequencing was performed on CD4+ or CD8+ T cells sorted from blood, taken in a trial of the OX40 agonist ivuxolimab. The source is an adult with an advanced solid tumor such as melanoma, head and neck, liver or kidney cancer.

The rearrangement joins TRBV11-2 to TRBJ2-2; D possibly corresponds to TRBD2 (5 bases). The germline CDR1 and CDR2 sequences are SGHAT and FQNNGV. Trimming removed 4 bases from V and 9 bases from J, with 12 bases in between. The CDR3 runs 13 residues. The CDR3 loop is CASSSPGMRELFF. As DNA, the CDR3 is TGTGCCAGCAGCTCTCCCGGGATGAGGGAGCTGTTTTTT.

In DNA, the CDR3 is TGTGCCAGCAGCGTAGGAGGAGGAGGGTCGAACACCGGGGAGCTGTTTTTT. It translates to CASSVGGGGSNTGELFF. The chain employs TRBV9 and TRBJ2-2; D might be TRBD2 (6 bases). Germline-derived CDR1 and CDR2 are SGDLS and YYNGEE. This CDR3 comprises 17 residues. V shed 0 bases and J shed 0 bases, with 12 bases lying between them.

This clone came up a few times. V usage is TRBV7-6 and J usage is TRBJ2-1, with 9 nucleotides matching TRBD2. From germline, CDR1 is SGHVS and CDR2 FNYEAQ. The length of the CDR3 is 15 residues. The junction had 7 bases not matched to a gene; V was cut back by 0 bases and J by 10 bases. This CDR3 reads CASSLASGRNGEQFF. The CDR3 DNA reads as TGTGCCAGCAGCTTAGCAAGCGGGAGGAATGGCGAGCAGTTCTTC.

This sequence joins TRBV4-3 and TRBJ1-2, with TRBD1 as a possible D gene (5 bases). Trimming removed 0 bases at V and 8 bases at J, with 22 bases between. This CDR3 spans 17 amino acids. Germline CDR1 and CDR2: LGHNA and YSLEER. The chain's CDR3 is CASSQEAKRGGVSGYTF. The CDR3 nucleotides read TGCGCCAGCAGCCAAGAGGCTAAACGGGGAGGGGTGAGCGGCTACACCTTC.

The J gene is TRBJ2-6, the V gene TRBV28; D uncertain. This CDR3 is built from 13 residues. Germline V gene sequence: CDR1 MDHEN, CDR2 SYDVKM. CDR3 DNA sequence: TGTGCTTGGGCGGACTCTGGGGCCAACGTCCTGACTTTC. It yields the protein CAWADSGANVLTF. The entire variable domain, with the rest obtained from reference TRBV28 and TRBJ2-6, is as follows: DVKVTQSSRYLVKRTGEKVFLECVQDMDHENMFWYRQDPGLGLRLIYFSYDVKMKEKGDIPEGYSVSREKKERFSLILESASTNQTSMYLCAWADSGANVLTFGAGSRLTVL.

The V call is TRBV18, the J call TRBJ2-1; 7 positions agree with TRBD1. The CDR3 runs 16 residues. Trimming removed 1 base from V and 4 bases from J; junction bases left unmatched: 7. Germline V gene sequence: CDR1 KGHSH, CDR2 LQKENI. The CDR3 sequence: CASSPRAGTDYNEQFF. The DNA of the CDR3 is TGTGCCAGCTCACCACGGGCCGGGACAGATTACAATGAGCAGTTCTTC. Together with reference TRBV18 and TRBJ2-1, the CDR3 gives the full variable domain: NAGVMQNPRHLVRRRGQEARLRCSPMKGHSHVYWYRQLPEEGLKFMVYLQKENIIDESGMPKERFSAEFPKEGPSILRIQQVVRGDSAAYFCASSPRAGTDYNEQFFGPGTRLTVL.

This clone was picked up one time. The chain links TRBV11-1 to TRBJ2-7; D gene unclear. The germline V gene has CDR1 SGHAT and CDR2 FQDESV (reference sequence). The germline V and J ends were trimmed by 6 bases and 2 bases, with 8 bases remaining between them. The CDR3 sequence is 12 residues long. The chain's CDR3 is CASRAGTYEQYF. CDR3 nucleotide sequence: TGTGCCAGCAGGGCAGGAACCTACGAGCAGTACTTC.

This chain uses TRBV6-1 with TRBJ1-1; D is unclear. Germline CDR1 reads MNHNS; CDR2 reads SASEGT. Trimming removed 4 bases from V and 6 bases from J, with 9 bases in between. The CDR3 loop spans 12 amino acids. CDR3 sequence: CASSGWVSEAFF. DNA of the CDR3: TGTGCCAGCAGTGGATGGGTTTCTGAAGCTTTCTTT.

V and J are TRBV7-9 and TRBJ2-7; D call uncertain. Per germline, CDR1 SEHNR and CDR2 FQNEAQ (reference sequence). Trimming took 5 bases from V and 5 from J, leaving 10 bases between them. The CDR3 totals 12 residues. CDR3 residues: CASSLTIDEQYF. The CDR3 bases are TGTGCCAGCAGCCTAACTATCGACGAGCAGTACTTC.

The chain carries TRBV27 and TRBJ1-5, with 9 bases identical to TRBD1. Per the germline V gene, CDR1 is MNHEY and CDR2 is SMNVEV (reference sequence). J gave up 7 bases and V 6 bases, and 4 bases lay outside the gene matches. CDR3 size: 13 residues. For the CDR3, the DNA is TGTGCCAGCAGACGCGGACAGGGGCAGCCCCAGCATTTT. Its translation is CASRRGQGQPQHF.

The chain carries TRBV6-6 and TRBJ2-7; TRBD1 might be the D (6 bases). With 5 bases removed from V and 3 bases from J, the gap between germline ends came to 17 bases. CDR3 length equals 15 residues. Germline V gives CDR1 MNHNY, CDR2 SVGAGI (reference sequence). CDR3 nucleotides: TGTGCCAGCAGTGAGCCGGACAGTACCTTCTACGAGCAGTACTTC. It codes for CASSEPDSTFYEQYF.

This clone was picked up one time. The rearrangement uses TRBV19 and TRBJ2-7; 7 bases fit TRBD1. CDR3 length: 14 amino acids. CDR1 is LNHDA, CDR2 SQIVND, per germline (reference sequence). J was trimmed by 3 bases and V by 6 bases; bases with no gene match: 8. The CDR3 DNA reads TGTGCCAGTAGCTGGGGACAGCAAAACTACGAGCAGTACTTC. Translating it yields CASSWGQQNYEQYF. The full variable domain, completed using reference TRBV19 and TRBJ2-7, is DGGITQSPKYLFRKEGQNVTLSCEQNLNHDAMYWYRQDPGQGLRLIYYSQIVNDFQKGDIAEGYSVSREKKESFPLTVTSAQKNPTAFYLCASSWGQQNYEQYFGPGTRLTVT.

The chain carries TRBV11-1 and TRBJ2-7; D perhaps matches TRBD2 (7 bases). The V end was cut by 4 bases, the J end by 3 bases, with 13 bases between. There are 14 residues in the CDR3. Germline V lookup: CDR1 SGHAT, CDR2 FQDESV (reference sequence). The CDR3 is CASSSTGRVYEQYF. The CDR3 region has the DNA TGTGCCAGCAGCTCAACAGGGAGGGTCTACGAGCAGTACTTC.

The genes are TRBV13 and TRBJ1-5; D may be TRBD1 (6 bases). Germline values: CDR1 PRHDT, CDR2 FYEKMQ (reference sequence). This CDR3 contains 12 residues. V lost 4 bases, J lost 5 bases, and 6 bases lay in between. The CDR3 DNA follows: TGTGCCAGCAGCTACAGGGATCAGCCCCAGCATTTT. Translating gives CASSYRDQPQHF.

The chain combines TRBV11-2 with TRBJ2-3; 10 nucleotides line up with TRBD2. The CDR3 is made up of 16 amino acids. The V gene's germline CDR1 is SGHAT and CDR2 FQNNGV. Trimming cost V 2 bases and J 2 bases; bases outside gene matches: 4. CDR3 coding DNA: TGTGCCAGCAGCTTAATGCTAGCGGGGGCCACAGATACGCAGTATTTT. Translation gives CASSLMLAGATDTQYF.

The V call is TRBV7-9, the J call TRBJ2-3; D gene uncertain. Deletions cut 5 bases from V and 9 bases from J, with 12 bases between. CDR1 and CDR2 (germline): SEHNR, FQNEAQ (reference sequence). CDR3 length: 12 residues. This chain's CDR3 is CASSLSSETQYF. The CDR3 DNA follows: TGTGCCAGCAGCCTTAGCAGTGAAACGCAGTATTTT. The variable domain in full, with the rest retrieved from reference TRBV7-9 and TRBJ2-3, is DTGVSQNPRHKITKRGQNVTFRCDPISEHNRLYWYRQTLGQGPEFLTYFQNEAQLEKSRLLSDRFSAERPKGSFSTLEIQRTEQGDSAMYLCASSLSSETQYFGPGTRLTVL.